Given below is one T cell receptor beta chain in context. This record comes from a study of technical replicates of blood from several donors. V was trimmed by 0 bases and J by 2 bases, leaving 9 bases between them. The CDR3 loop spans 14 amino acids. CDR1 is SGHRS and CDR2 is YFSETQ in the germline V gene. Produced via immunoSEQ multiplex PCR; TCRdb's table is partial and in-frame only. The table has some 89,000 clones, approximately 94% seen once. The origin of this receptor is a human donor in good health. Sequenced: T cells isolated from PBMCs. This rearrangement joins TRBV5-1 to TRBJ2-7; possibly TRBD2 for D (6 bases). The CDR3 here is CASSLGGVTYEQYF. The CDR3 DNA sequence: TGCGCCAGCAGCTTGGGGGGGGTGACCTACGAGCAGTACTTC.